This entry lists 16 T cell receptor beta chains sequenced from one sample in a study of CD8+ T cells in alopecia areata. Sequencing templates came from extracted RNA that was reverse transcribed into cDNA. The assay was immunoSEQ multiplex PCR, and TCRdb's table has in-frame clones only and misses some. The table lists around 86,000 clones, around 71% of them singletons. Treatment indicated: oral pan-JAK inhibitor, 5-10 mg twice daily. The sequencing used CD8+ T cells sorted from blood, collected at approximately week 45, from a patient treated with tofacitinib. The receptors were gathered from a human donor with alopecia areata.

V gene TRBV29-1 combines with J gene TRBJ2-7; D not resolved. This CDR3 has 14 residues. V dropped 6 bases and J dropped 0 bases, with 15 bases sitting between them. Germline assignment: CDR1 SQVTM and CDR2 ANQGSEA. The chain's CDR3 is CSVKTVGNSYEQYF. The CDR3 coding sequence is TGCAGCGTCAAGACGGTCGGCAACTCCTACGAGCAGTACTTC.

V usage is TRBV5-1 and J usage is TRBJ1-1; 7 bases are a match to TRBD1. The CDR3 sequence is 17 residues long. V shed 2 bases, J shed 0 bases, and the junction held 10 bases outside the gene matches. CDR1 SGHRS and CDR2 YFSETQ come from the germline V gene. The CDR3, as DNA: TGCGCCAGCAGCTTCGCCCAGGGGGGGCCGATGAACACTGAAGCTTTCTTT. Translation gives CASSFAQGGPMNTEAFF. The full variable domain, in which reference TRBV5-1 and TRBJ1-1 provide the parts outside the CDR3, is KAGVTQTPRYLIKTRGQQVTLSCSPISGHRSVSWYQQTPGQGLQFLFEYFSETQRNKGNFPGRFSGRQFSNSRSEMNVSTLELGDSALYLCASSFAQGGPMNTEAFFGQGTRLTVV.

The CDR3 nucleotides read TGTGCCAGTAGTAGAAGGGGACAGGGGGCCCAGCAGCCCCAGCATTTT. It codes for CASSRRGQGAQQPQHF. The chain has TRBV19 and TRBJ1-5; 12 bases are shared with TRBD1. J lost 7 bases, V lost 4 bases, and 8 bases had no gene match. The CDR3 length is 16 residues. Germline V gene data show CDR1 as LNHDA and CDR2 as SQIVND (reference sequence).

The chain employs TRBV20-1 and TRBJ1-5; D ambiguous. From germline, CDR1 is DFQATT and CDR2 SNEGSKA (reference sequence). This CDR3 has 9 amino acids. The DNA for the CDR3 is TGCAGGCACACTCAGCCCCAGCATTTT. Its translation: CRHTQPQHF.

V is TRBV11-2 and J is TRBJ2-1; TRBD1 might be the D (5 bases). CDR3 length: 15 amino acids. Trimming stripped 1 base from V and 4 bases from J, with 11 bases between. CDR1 and CDR2 from the germline V gene are SGHAT and FQNNGV. The DNA of the CDR3 is TGTGCCAGCAGCTTAGGTAGGGGCGCTTACAATGAGCAGTTCTTC. Its translation: CASSLGRGAYNEQFF.

Notes on this clone: Other nucleotide sequences from this sample produce the same CDR3. This chain links TRBV6-1 with TRBJ1-1; D unclear. In germline, CDR1 is MNHNS, CDR2 SASEGT. Trimming shortened V by 2 bases and J by 1 base, and 11 bases separated the two germline ends. This CDR3 comprises 15 residues. The CDR3 nucleotides read TGTGCCAGCAGTGAATATTTTTTAGGGAACACTGAAGCTTTCTTT. It yields the protein CASSEYFLGNTEAFF.

The V call is TRBV29-1, the J call TRBJ1-2, with D perhaps matching TRBD1 (5 bases). Trimming removed 6 bases at V and 4 bases at J, with 12 bases between. The germline V gene has CDR1 SQVTM and CDR2 ANQGSEA. This CDR3 contains 12 residues. The CDR3 is CSVPREPYGYTF. CDR3 nucleotide sequence: TGCAGCGTCCCCAGGGAACCCTATGGCTACACCTTC.

The rearrangement uses TRBV2 and TRBJ2-7; the match to TRBD1 covers 7 bases. The CDR3 has 13 residues. Germline V gives CDR1 SNHLY, CDR2 FYNNEI. With V trimmed by 7 bases and J by 4 bases, 7 bases remained unmatched. The CDR3 DNA follows: TGTGCCAGCACGGGGCAGGGGGTGTACGAGCAGTACTTC. It specifies CASTGQGVYEQYF.

The genes are TRBV16 and TRBJ2-7; 9 bases line up with TRBD1. The germline V gene encodes CDR1 KGHSY and CDR2 FQNENV. Trimming cost V 4 bases and J 4 bases; bases outside gene matches: 5. This CDR3 region has 14 residues. The CDR3 bases are TGTGCCAGCAGCCCGGGACAGGGCGGATACGAGCAGTACTTC. Translated: CASSPGQGGYEQYF.

The chain links TRBV30 to TRBJ1-2; 8 bases are a match to TRBD1. The CDR3 consists of 12 residues. The germline V gene has CDR1 GTSNPN and CDR2 SVGIG (reference sequence). The junction had 2 bases not matched to a gene; V was cut back by 1 base and J by 7 bases. CDR3 nucleotides: TGTGCCTGGAGTGCCAGGGGGCTTGGCTACACCTTC. Protein product: CAWSARGLGYTF. Supplemented by reference TRBV30 and TRBJ1-2, the full variable domain reads SQTIHQWPATLVQPVGSPLSLECTVEGTSNPNLYWYRQAAGRGLQLLFYSVGIGQISSEVPQNLSASRPQDRQFILSSKKLLLSDSGFYLCAWSARGLGYTFGSGTRLTVV.

The chain recombines TRBV4-3 with TRBJ2-7; the D gene could be TRBD1 or TRBD2 (5 bases each). In germline, CDR1 is LGHNA, CDR2 YSLEER. With 7 bases removed from V and 5 bases from J, the gap between germline ends came to 15 bases. The CDR3 runs to 13 residues. The CDR3 DNA reads TGCGCCAGCACCCCAGGGATCGGGGACGAGCAGTACTTC. Protein sequence: CASTPGIGDEQYF.

This chain uses TRBV7-9 with TRBJ1-6; D gene unclear. CDR3 length: 16 amino acids. V was trimmed by 4 bases and J by 6 bases, leaving 16 bases between them. Germline V gene lookup returns CDR1 SEHNR and CDR2 FQNEAQ (reference sequence). CDR3 amino acids: CASSSRVGRTNSPLHF. The CDR3 DNA reads TGTGCCAGCAGCTCTCGGGTGGGCCGTACTAATTCACCCCTCCACTTT. The full variable domain, its missing parts supplied by reference TRBV7-9 and TRBJ1-6, is DTGVSQNPRHKITKRGQNVTFRCDPISEHNRLYWYRQTLGQGPEFLTYFQNEAQLEKSRLLSDRFSAERPKGSFSTLEIQRTEQGDSAMYLCASSSRVGRTNSPLHFGNGTRLTVT.

This rearrangement joins TRBV5-6 to TRBJ2-7, with D perhaps assigned TRBD1 or TRBD2 (6 bases each). Germline values: CDR1 SGHDT, CDR2 YYEEEE. The CDR3 spans 13 residues. V was shortened by 3 bases and J by 2 bases, with 9 bases between the two germline ends. DNA of the CDR3: TGTGCCAGCAGCTCCGGGGGCCCCTACGAGCAGTACTTC. Its translation is CASSSGGPYEQYF.

The chain's CDR3 is CATSLTFTALNTEAFF. Here the CDR3 DNA reads TGTGCCACCAGCCTAACCTTTACAGCGTTGAACACTGAAGCTTTCTTT. The chain is built from TRBV15 and TRBJ1-1; no definite D call. V was trimmed by 5 bases and J by 0 bases, leaving 16 bases between them. There are 16 residues in the CDR3. The germline V gene has CDR1 LNHNV and CDR2 YYDKDF (reference sequence).

The chain joins TRBV15 to TRBJ1-4; D not certain. Germline assignment: CDR1 LNHNV and CDR2 YYDKDF (reference sequence). V was pared by 6 bases and J by 10 bases, with 12 bases between. The CDR3 is 12 residues long. The CDR3 sequence: CATRGASGKLFF. The CDR3 DNA is TGTGCCACCAGGGGAGCGAGCGGAAAACTGTTTTTT.

The chain is built from TRBV5-1 and TRBJ1-1; a possible D gene is TRBD1 (5 bases). Deletions cut 3 bases from V and 2 bases from J, with 14 bases between. The CDR3 is 15 amino acids. Germline lookup yields CDR1 SGHRS and CDR2 YFSETQ. CDR3 amino acids: CASSYHPTANTEAFF. CDR3 DNA sequence: TGCGCCAGCAGCTACCACCCGACAGCCAACACTGAAGCTTTCTTT.